The rows below give T cell receptor beta chains drawn from one sample of a study of cytomegalovirus exposure and HLA in healthy donors. Assay used: immunoSEQ multiplex PCR; TCRdb lists only in-frame clones, some missing. Of about 120,000 clones detected, roughly 83% appear once; the ten largest clones hold around 4.3%. Material: PBMCs. Receptor source: a man aged 25-45 years in good health and CMV-seropositive. CDR3s include the opening cysteine and the closing phenylalanine or tryptophan.

J gene,V gene,CDR3 length,CDR3 protein
TRBJ2-4,TRBV28,17,CASNDPPGAGPTNIQYF
TRBJ2-2,TRBV4-1,18,CASSQEQRGGRVTGELFF
TRBJ2-5,TRBV5-4,13,CASSPTGGETQYF
TRBJ2-1,TRBV10-3,15,CAISALAGEYNEQFF
TRBJ2-5,TRBV19,13,CASGQGWLGTQYF
TRBJ2-7,TRBV10-3,15,CAISDPGQGSYEQYF
TRBJ1-1,TRBV9,16,CASSVETGRGRTEAFF
TRBJ1-5,TRBV6-6,14,CASSYGAGNQPQHF
TRBJ1-2,TRBV27,16,CASSFGLGQHFDGYTF
TRBJ2-7,TRBV18,15,CASSPNRGLSDEQYF
TRBJ1-4,TRBV4-1,17,CASSQEIYRGFNEKLFF
TRBJ2-2,TRBV29-1,16,CSVVRTSGGVTGELFF
TRBJ1-2,TRBV5-4,14,CASSLDPGQKGYTF
TRBJ1-4,TRBV19,17,CASSDREEGPFYEKLFF
TRBJ2-7,TRBV28,14,CASSLGTGLYEQYF
TRBJ2-2,TRBV15,17,CATSPPAGARETGELFF
TRBJ1-1,TRBV11-3,12,CASAGAVGEAFF
TRBJ2-7,TRBV7-9,14,CSSSSTSGVYEQYF
TRBJ2-2,TRBV5-1,16,CASKPPGRPSTGELFF
TRBJ2-7,TRBV6-5,16,CASSYSGLATPYEQYF
TRBJ1-1,TRBV6-1,15,CASSSLTGAATEAFF
TRBJ1-1,TRBV19,13,CASSMDKNTEAFF
TRBJ2-7,TRBV29-1,13,CSGGTGEGYEQYF
TRBJ1-5,TRBV27,12,CASSERGQPQHF
TRBJ2-1,TRBV30,13,CAWSVPWSGEQFF
TRBJ1-1,TRBV7-9,12,CVSSLGRAAAFF
TRBJ2-3,TRBV27,14,CASSSLPTPDTQYF
TRBJ2-3,TRBV5-5,12,CASSLYTDTQYF
TRBJ1-1,TRBV5-1,15,CASSAGTGGGTEAFF
TRBJ1-4,TRBV7-2,13,CASSLDRGINLFF
TRBJ2-5,TRBV5-1,16,CASSLVGTQYQETQYF
TRBJ2-1,TRBV9,16,CASSVGGGSSYNEQFF
TRBJ2-1,TRBV4-3,16,CASTPRLAGLYNEQFF
TRBJ1-3,TRBV7-2,16,CASSPGHPSSGNTIYF
TRBJ2-2,TRBV5-1,17,CASSLSPAGVFTGELFF
TRBJ2-7,TRBV4-1,16,CASRRVPGQGRDEQYF
TRBJ1-6,TRBV28,15,CASSSWTGANSPLHF
TRBJ1-2,TRBV7-9,15,CSSSLGTGTNYGYTF
TRBJ2-5,TRBV7-9,18,CASSSPGTSGSLQGTQYF
TRBJ1-2,TRBV7-9,14,CASIRGQGLDGYTF
TRBJ2-3,TRBV19,14,CASSRGQGADTQYF
TRBJ2-4,TRBV19,14,CASSNTGAQNIQYF
TRBJ2-2,TRBV6-4,16,CASSYDHRGFTGELFF
TRBJ2-1,TRBV27,17,CASSLSVAGSSYNEQFF
TRBJ2-3,TRBV5-5,15,CASSLRGDWTDTQYF
TRBJ2-7,TRBV4-3,15,CASSQGSRSSYEQYF
TRBJ2-5,TRBV5-4,14,CASSLPSAGETQYF
TRBJ2-1,TRBV11-3,13,CASQYTLGGPQFF
TRBJ2-5,TRBV5-4,14,CARDQGLDQETQYF
TRBJ1-2,TRBV6-5,13,CASRGTANYGYTF
TRBJ2-5,TRBV6-6,13,CASSSGQWETQYF
TRBJ1-2,TRBV6-6,14,CASSKGQGVGGYTF